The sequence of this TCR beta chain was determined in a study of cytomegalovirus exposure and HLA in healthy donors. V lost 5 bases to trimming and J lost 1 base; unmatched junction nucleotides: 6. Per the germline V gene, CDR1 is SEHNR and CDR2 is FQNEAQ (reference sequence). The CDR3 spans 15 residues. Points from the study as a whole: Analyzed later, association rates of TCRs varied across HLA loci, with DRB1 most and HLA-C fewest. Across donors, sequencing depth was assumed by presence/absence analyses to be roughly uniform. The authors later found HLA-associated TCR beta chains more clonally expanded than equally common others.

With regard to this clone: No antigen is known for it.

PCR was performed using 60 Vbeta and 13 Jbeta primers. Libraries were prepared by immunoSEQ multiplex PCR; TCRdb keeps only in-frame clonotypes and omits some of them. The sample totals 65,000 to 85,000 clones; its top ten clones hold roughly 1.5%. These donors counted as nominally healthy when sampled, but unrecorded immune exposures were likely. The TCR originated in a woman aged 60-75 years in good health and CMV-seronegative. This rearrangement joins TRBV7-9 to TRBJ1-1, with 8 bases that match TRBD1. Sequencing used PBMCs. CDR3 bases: TGTGCCAGCAGCGGACCCGGGACAGGGAACACTGAAGCTTTCTTT. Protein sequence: CASSGPGTGNTEAFF.